This T cell receptor (beta chain) was sequenced in a study of blood T cell repertoires in COVID-19. Across the study: Sites across the United States, Italy and Spain contributed samples from acute and convalescent COVID-19. The cDNA or gDNA used as material had been derived from T cells, B-cell-depleted T cells, or PBMCs.

How the authors handled the data: Cell counts per sample came from amplifying reference gene primers. Sequencing was performed with immunoSEQ multiplex PCR; in TCRdb, only in-frame clones are kept and a portion is missing. That table is the source of V, J and clone size, and D and trimming were worked out from the DNA. The sample lists about 480,000 clones, approximately 89% occurring once. Followed longitudinally, the Seattle patients had been enrolled during active infection. The CDR3 is 16 amino acids. Germline assignment: CDR1 SGHNT and CDR2 YYREEE (reference sequence). Trimming removed 1 base from V and 3 bases from J, with 14 bases in between. The count of this clone is one.

The genes are TRBV5-4 and TRBJ2-1; unclear D gene. The sequenced material came from peripheral blood. The source is a young man with COVID-19, enrolled during active disease. CDR3 in amino acids: CASSLRSTSHYNEQFF. CDR3 sequence (DNA): TGTGCCAGCAGCTTGAGGTCGACTTCACACTACAATGAGCAGTTCTTC.